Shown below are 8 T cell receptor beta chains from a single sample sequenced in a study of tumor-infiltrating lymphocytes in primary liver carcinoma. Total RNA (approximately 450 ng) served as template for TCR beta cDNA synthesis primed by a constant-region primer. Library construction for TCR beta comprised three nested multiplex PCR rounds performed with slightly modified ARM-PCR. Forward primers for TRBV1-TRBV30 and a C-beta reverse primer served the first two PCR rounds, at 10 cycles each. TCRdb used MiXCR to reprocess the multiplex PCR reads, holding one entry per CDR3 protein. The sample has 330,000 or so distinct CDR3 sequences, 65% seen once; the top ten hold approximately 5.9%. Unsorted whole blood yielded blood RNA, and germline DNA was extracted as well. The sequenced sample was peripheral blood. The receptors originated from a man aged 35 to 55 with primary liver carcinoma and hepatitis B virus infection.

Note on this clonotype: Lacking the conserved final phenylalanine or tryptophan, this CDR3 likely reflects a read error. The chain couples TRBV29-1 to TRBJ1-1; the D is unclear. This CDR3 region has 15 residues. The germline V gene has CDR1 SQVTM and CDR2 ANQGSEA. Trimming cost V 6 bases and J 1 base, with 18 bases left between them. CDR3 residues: CSVGAPGLTNTEAFS. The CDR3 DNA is TGCAGCGTCGGCGCCCCAGGACTGACGAACACTGAAGCTTTCTCT.

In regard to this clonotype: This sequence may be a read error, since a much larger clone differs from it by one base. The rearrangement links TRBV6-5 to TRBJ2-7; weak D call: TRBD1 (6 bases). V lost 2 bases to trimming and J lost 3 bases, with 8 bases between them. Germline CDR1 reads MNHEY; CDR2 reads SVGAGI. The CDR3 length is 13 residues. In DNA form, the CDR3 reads TGTGCCAGCAGTTACAGAGGGGGCTACGAGCAGTACTTC. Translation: CASSYRGGYEQYF.

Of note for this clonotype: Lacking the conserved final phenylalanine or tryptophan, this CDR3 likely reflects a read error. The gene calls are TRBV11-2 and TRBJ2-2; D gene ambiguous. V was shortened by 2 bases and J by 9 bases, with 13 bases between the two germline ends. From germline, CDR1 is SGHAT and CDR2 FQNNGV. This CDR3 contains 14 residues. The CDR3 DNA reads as TGTGCCAGCAGCTTAAGCTTACCCGCCTGGGAGCTGTTTCTT. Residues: CASSLSLPAWELFL.

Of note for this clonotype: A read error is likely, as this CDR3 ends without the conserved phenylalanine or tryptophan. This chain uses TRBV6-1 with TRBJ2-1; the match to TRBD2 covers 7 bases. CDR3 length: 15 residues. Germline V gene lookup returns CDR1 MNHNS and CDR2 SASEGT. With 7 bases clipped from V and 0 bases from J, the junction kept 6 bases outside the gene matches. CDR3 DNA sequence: TGTGCCAGCATGGTGGGAGGGAGCTCCTACAATGAGCAGTTCATC. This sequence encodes CASMVGGSSYNEQFI.

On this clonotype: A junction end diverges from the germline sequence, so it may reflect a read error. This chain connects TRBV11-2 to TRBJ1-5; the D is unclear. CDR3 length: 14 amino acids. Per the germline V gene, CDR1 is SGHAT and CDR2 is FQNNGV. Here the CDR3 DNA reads TGTGTCAGCAGCTCCCGCACGACAACCCAGCCCCAGCATTTT. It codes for CVSSSRTTTQPQHF.

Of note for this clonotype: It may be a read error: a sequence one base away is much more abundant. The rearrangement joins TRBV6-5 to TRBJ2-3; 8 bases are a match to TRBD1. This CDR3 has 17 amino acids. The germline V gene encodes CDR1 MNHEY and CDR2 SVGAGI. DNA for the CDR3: TGTGCCAGCAGTTACTCCACAGGGGGGCCCAGCAGAGATACGCAGTATTTT. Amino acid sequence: CASSYSTGGPSRDTQYF.

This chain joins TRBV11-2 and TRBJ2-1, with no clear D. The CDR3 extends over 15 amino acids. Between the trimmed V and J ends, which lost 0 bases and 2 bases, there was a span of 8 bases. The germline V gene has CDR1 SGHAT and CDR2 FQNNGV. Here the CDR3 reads CASSLDLGTYNEQFF. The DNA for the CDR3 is TGTGCCAGCAGCTTAGATCTGGGGACCTACAATGAGCAGTTCTTC.

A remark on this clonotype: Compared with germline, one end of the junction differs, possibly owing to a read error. CDR3 sequence reads: CASRRDSGSHSYNEQLF. The CDR3 nucleotides read TGTGCCAGCAGGCGGGATAGCGGGAGCCACTCCTACAATGAGCAGCTCTTC. The J gene is TRBJ2-1, the V gene TRBV6-2 or TRBV6-3; 9 bases line up with TRBD2. CDR1 is MNHEY, CDR2 SVGEGT, per germline. The length of the CDR3 is 17 residues.